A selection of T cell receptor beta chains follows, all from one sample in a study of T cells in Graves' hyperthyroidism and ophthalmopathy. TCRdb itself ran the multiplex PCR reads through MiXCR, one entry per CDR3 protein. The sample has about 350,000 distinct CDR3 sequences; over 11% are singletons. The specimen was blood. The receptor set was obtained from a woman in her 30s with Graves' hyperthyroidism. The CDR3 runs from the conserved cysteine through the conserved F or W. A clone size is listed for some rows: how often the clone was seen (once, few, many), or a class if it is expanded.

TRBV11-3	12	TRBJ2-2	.	CANSPDTGELFF
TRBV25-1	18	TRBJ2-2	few	CASPQSRPSGRRPGELFF
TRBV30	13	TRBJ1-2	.	CAWSRDHNYGYTF
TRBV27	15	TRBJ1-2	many	CASSLRPSNGYGYTF
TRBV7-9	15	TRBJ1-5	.	CASSLGTAYNQPQHF
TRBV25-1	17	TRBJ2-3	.	CASSASTGSAFTDTQYF
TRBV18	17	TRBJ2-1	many	CASSPPWSLGPYNEQFF
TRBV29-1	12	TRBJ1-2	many	CSVRQANYGYTF
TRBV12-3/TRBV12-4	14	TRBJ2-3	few	CASTQTSGRHTQYF
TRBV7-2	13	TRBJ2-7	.	CASSLVSTYEQYF
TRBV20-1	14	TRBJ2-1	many	CSARLNHGWDEQFF
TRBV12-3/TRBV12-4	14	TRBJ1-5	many	CASSMSVGFRLQHF
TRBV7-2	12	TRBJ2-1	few	CASSSPVGEQFF
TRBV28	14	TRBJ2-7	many	CASRRDRAGGEQYF
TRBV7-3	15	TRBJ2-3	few	CASSLQGLGTDTQYF
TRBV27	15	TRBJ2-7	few	CASSQDSLTSYEQYF
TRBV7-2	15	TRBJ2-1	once	CASSLVVAGFSTQFF
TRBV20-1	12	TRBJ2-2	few	CSADRVPGELFF
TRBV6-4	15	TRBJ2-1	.	CASSDPEGGSNEQFF
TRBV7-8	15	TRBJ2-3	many	CASSLGQGAGDTQYF
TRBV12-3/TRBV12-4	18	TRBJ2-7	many	CASSSTRRASGRKYEQYF
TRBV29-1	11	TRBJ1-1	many	CSGGQNTEAFF
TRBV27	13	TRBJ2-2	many	CASSLWGTGELFF
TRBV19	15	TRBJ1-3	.	CASRREQGSGNTIYF
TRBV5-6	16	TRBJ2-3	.	CASSLKLEARTDTQYF
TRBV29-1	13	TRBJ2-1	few	CSVGKRSYNEQFF
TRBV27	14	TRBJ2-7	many	CASSLEGTGNEQYF
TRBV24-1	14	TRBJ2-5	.	CATSTGGAGGTQYF
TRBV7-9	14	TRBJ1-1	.	CATAKDGRDTEAFF
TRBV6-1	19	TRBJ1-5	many	CASLNVRAVNSPPNQPQHF
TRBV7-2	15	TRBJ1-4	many	CASSVQGATNEKLFF
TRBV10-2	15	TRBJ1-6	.	CASSESRGYNSPLHF
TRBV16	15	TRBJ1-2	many	CASSQSPGPGHGYTF
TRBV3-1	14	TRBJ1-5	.	CASSQGGGNQPQHF
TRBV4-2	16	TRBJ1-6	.	CASSQETTYYNSPLHF
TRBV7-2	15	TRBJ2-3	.	CASSHPSGIEDTQYF
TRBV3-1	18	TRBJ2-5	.	CASSRQLAGGVLQETQYF
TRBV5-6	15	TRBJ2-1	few	CASRLTGSSYNEQFF
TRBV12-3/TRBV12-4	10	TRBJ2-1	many	CASSLLEQFF
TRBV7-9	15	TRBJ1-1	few	CASGPDLSMNTEAFF
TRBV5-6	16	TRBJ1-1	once	CASSRQMGSGNTEAFF
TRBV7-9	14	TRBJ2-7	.	CASSFPGQGYEQYF
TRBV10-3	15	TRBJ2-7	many	CAISSGDPLSYEQYF
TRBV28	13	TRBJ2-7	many	CASSSSRGPEQYF
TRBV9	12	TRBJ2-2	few	CASTPRAGELFF
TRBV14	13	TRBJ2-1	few	CASSQQGGGEQFF
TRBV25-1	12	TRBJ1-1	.	CAWTRGNTEAFF
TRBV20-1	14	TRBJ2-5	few	CSARPGPMWETQYF
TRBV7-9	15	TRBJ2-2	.	CASSSGELRTGELFF
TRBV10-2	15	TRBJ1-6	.	CASRGRDSYNSPLHF
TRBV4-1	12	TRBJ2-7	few	CASRGHDYEQYF